This T cell receptor (beta chain) emerged from a study of beta chain features in type 1 diabetes. Findings of the study overall: Overrepresentation of cells with high TCR expression could result from cDNA sequencing. Patients with Type 1 diabetes showed moderately but significantly shorter TCRB CDR3s in all four CD4+ subsets.

Points on this clone: Its antigen remains unknown.

Isolated RNA was reverse transcribed in full, so expressed TCRB transcripts were sequenced. The repertoire was sequenced with immunoSEQ multiplex PCR; TCRdb's copy has only in-frame clones and lacks some. The table lists 640,000 or so clones, more than 13% of them singletons. One heparinised draw, averaging about 0.11 L, was taken per donor. CD45RO/CCR7/CD25/CD127/CD95/CD27 staining was used to isolate CD4+ naive, central memory, regulatory and stem cell-like memory cells by sorting. The V end lost 4 bases, the J end lost 5 bases, and 18 bases lay between the germline ends. The germline CDR1 and CDR2 sequences are SQVTM and ANQGSEA. The CDR3 length is 14 residues.

The chain employs TRBV29-1 and TRBJ2-7; no clear D gene. Sequences were obtained from naive CD4+ T cells from blood. The TCR was taken from a man in his late teens or twenties with type 1 diabetes. In DNA, the CDR3 is TGCAGCGTTGGTCGACTCGCGAGAATGAACGAGCAGTACTTC. Protein sequence: CSVGRLARMNEQYF.